This T cell receptor beta chain derives from a study of T cell responses to AZD1222 COVID-19 vaccine. Study-wide context: Timing groups of about 4 and about 12 weeks for second doses were pooled.

The method was immunoSEQ multiplex PCR; TCRdb's version includes in-frame clones alone and lacks a portion of them. This table has some 120,000 clones, under 85% appearing once. About this clone: Antigen specificity is unknown.

Study results and limitations: CD4 TCRs associated with vaccination spanned spike, dominating at 160-218 and 743-854. An increase in Spike-specific TCR breadth and depth was observed after two AZD1222 doses. Baseline seropositivity characterized only 5 to 7 AZD1222 recipients.

The sequence derives from an adult in good health. Sequencing was performed on peripheral blood, taken on day 0 of AZD1222 vaccination.

In DNA form, the CDR3 reads TGTGCCAGTGGACCTTCAACCGGCGGGGAGCTGTTTTTT. Its protein is CASGPSTGGELFF. V is TRBV6-5 and J is TRBJ2-2; D gene unclear. The CDR3 has 13 residues. Trimming removed 9 bases from V and 7 bases from J, with 15 bases in between. Germline V gene lookup returns CDR1 MNHEY and CDR2 SVGAGI.